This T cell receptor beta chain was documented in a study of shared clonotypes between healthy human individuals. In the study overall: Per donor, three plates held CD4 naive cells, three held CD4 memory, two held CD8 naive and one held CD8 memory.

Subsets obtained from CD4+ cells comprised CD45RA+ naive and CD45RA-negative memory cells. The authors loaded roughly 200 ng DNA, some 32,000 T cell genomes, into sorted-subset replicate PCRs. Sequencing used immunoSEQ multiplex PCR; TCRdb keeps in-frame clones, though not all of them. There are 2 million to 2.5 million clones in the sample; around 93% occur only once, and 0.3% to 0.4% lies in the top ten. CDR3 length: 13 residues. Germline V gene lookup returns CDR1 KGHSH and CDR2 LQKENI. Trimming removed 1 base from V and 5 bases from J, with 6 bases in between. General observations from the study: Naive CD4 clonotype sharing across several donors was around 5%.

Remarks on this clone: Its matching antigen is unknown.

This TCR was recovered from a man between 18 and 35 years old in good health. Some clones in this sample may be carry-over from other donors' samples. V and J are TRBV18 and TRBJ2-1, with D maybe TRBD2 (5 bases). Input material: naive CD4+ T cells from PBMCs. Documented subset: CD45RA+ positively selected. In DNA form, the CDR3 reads TGTGCCAGCTCACCACGGGAGAACAATGAGCAGTTCTTC. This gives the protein CASSPRENNEQFF.